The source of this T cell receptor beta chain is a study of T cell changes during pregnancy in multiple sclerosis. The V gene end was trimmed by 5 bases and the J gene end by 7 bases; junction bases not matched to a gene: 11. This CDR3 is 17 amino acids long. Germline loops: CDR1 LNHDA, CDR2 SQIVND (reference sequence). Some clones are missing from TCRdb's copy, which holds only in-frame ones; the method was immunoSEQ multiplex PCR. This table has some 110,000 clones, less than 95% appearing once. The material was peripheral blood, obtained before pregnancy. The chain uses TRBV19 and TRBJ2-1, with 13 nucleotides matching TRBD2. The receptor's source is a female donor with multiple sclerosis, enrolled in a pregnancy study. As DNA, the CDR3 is TGTGCCAGTAGTGTAACCGGGACTAGCGGGAATAGGAATGAGCAGTTCTTC. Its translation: CASSVTGTSGNRNEQFF. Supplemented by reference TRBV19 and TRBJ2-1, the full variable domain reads DGGITQSPKYLFRKEGQNVTLSCEQNLNHDAMYWYRQDPGQGLRLIYYSQIVNDFQKGDIAEGYSVSREKKESFPLTVTSAQKNPTAFYLCASSVTGTSGNRNEQFFGPGTRLTVL.